This T cell receptor (beta chain) is drawn from a study of post-analysis software for immune sequencing data. The overall study: Relapsing-remitting, secondary progressive and progressive-relapsing courses of multiple sclerosis were included. Study conclusions and caveats: Under F measure analysis, samples from one preparation batch co-clustered strongly. Those with multiple sclerosis, the patient group, showed significantly lower normalized Chao1 diversity than controls. Included in a set of a few TRBV segments more frequent in patients than controls were TRBV5-6, TRBV5-1 and TRBV20-1.

There are 17 residues in the CDR3. Between the trimmed V and J ends, which lost 3 bases and 5 bases, there was a span of 22 bases. Prepared TCR beta cDNA libraries contained unique molecular identifiers. Between about 0.95 and 11 million T cells gave rise to about 450,000 cDNA molecules. TCRdb reprocessed the PCR reads with MiXCR, giving one entry per CDR3 protein. Of about 540,000 distinct CDR3 sequences in the sample, under 40% were seen once. This clonotype has only a few counts. What it recognizes is unknown. The sequencing input was blood. This chain connects TRBV12-3 or TRBV12-4 to TRBJ1-2; unclear D gene. The receptor's source is a girl under 18 with multiple sclerosis. The CDR3 reads CASSFGHPTSRGYGYTF. The CDR3 nucleotides read TGTGCCAGCAGTTTTGGGCATCCAACGAGCAGAGGATATGGCTACACCTTC.